This record looks at one T cell receptor beta chain sequence and its context. Its antigen is still unknown. It may be a read error: a sequence one base away is much more abundant. This entry belongs to a study of T cells in Graves' hyperthyroidism and ophthalmopathy. Regarding the study as a whole: The model made its ophthalmopathy prediction, and onset followed a median around 6.5 months later.

In making diagnoses, clinical symptoms, serum thyroxine and TRAb, thyroid ultrasound and orbital computed tomography were all used. A roughly 10 ml volume of fresh peripheral blood provided the PBMCs. Regions amplified from RNA transcripts were the TCR beta CDR3 regions. RT-PCR in the first round (using the HTBI primer set) targeted the TCR CDR3. TCRdb called the multiplex PCR reads again in MiXCR, with one record for every CDR3 protein. The sample comprises 350,000 to 400,000 distinct CDR3 sequences, under 15% of which are singletons, and approximately 32% rests with the top ten. The source is a woman in her twenties or thirties with Graves' hyperthyroidism. The sample comprised blood.

CDR3 DNA: TGTGCCATCAGCGGACAGGAAGAGACCCAGTACTTC. This translates into CAISGQEETQYF. The rearrangement links TRBV10-3 to TRBJ2-5; 7 bases fit TRBD1. This CDR3 has 12 amino acids. Germline CDR1 ENHRY, CDR2 SYGVKD. The trim removed 6 bases at V and 3 bases at J, leaving 1 base unmatched.